The 2 T cell receptor beta chains below all came from one sample that was sequenced in a study of technical replicates of blood from a handful of donors (dated by TCRdb to 2016 to 2017). Libraries were built with the immunoSEQ multiplex PCR assay. In its TCRdb copy, this immuneACCESS table keeps in-frame sequences only and misses some clones. Where compared with another copy, unresolved V genes explain less than half of these, and the others have no known cause. This sample holds tens of thousands of clones; roughly 95% were observed only once. The ten largest clones capture 0.24% of the sample. Sequencing was carried out using T cells isolated from PBMCs. The receptor source for this set is a human donor in good health.

The rearrangement links TRBV7-9 to TRBJ2-3; 10 nucleotides agree with TRBD2. Germline lookup yields CDR1 SEHNR and CDR2 FQNEAQ (reference sequence). The CDR3 has 16 amino acids. V trimming: 5 bases; J trimming: 2 bases; junction bases outside the gene matches: 7. CDR3 protein: CASSAGTSVYTDTQYF. The DNA of the CDR3 is TGTGCCAGCAGCGCGGGGACTAGCGTTTACACAGATACGCAGTATTTT.

The chain combines TRBV4-1 with TRBJ2-1, with 9 positions matching TRBD2. The length of the CDR3 is 16 residues. The V and J ends lost 4 bases and 4 bases, in that order; junction bases with no gene match: 8. CDR1 MGHRA and CDR2 YSYEKL come from the germline V gene. The CDR3 region has the DNA TGCGCCAGCAGCCGGAGTGGTAGCGGGGGTTACAATGAGCAGTTCTTC. Translating gives CASSRSGSGGYNEQFF.